What follows are 13 T cell receptor beta chains derived from one specimen sequenced in a study of blood T cell repertoires in COVID-19. The repertoire was sequenced with immunoSEQ multiplex PCR; TCRdb's copy has only in-frame clones and lacks some. In the table there are 230,000 or so clones, 88% of which are singletons. Material for sequencing was PBMCs or T cells enriched from blood (not recorded which). These receptors came from a woman between 40 and 50 years old with acute COVID-19.

This clone has only a few counts. The gene calls are TRBV27 and TRBJ1-5; 9 nucleotides match TRBD1. Germline V gene data show CDR1 as MNHEY and CDR2 as SMNVEV (reference sequence). The CDR3 consists of 16 residues. Losses at the gene ends were 4 bases for V and 0 bases for J; bases not matched to a gene: 4. As DNA, the CDR3 is TGTGCCAGCAGTTCGGGGGACAGGGATAGCAATCAGCCCCAGCATTTT. Protein sequence: CASSSGDRDSNQPQHF.

The chain recombines TRBV4-1 with TRBJ2-7; D is possibly TRBD2 (5 bases). V was pared by 1 base and J by 3 bases, with 19 bases between. This CDR3 has 17 amino acids. Germline CDR1 MGHRA, CDR2 YSYEKL. CDR3 sequence: CASSQVSFGLARYEQYF. For the CDR3, the DNA is TGCGCCAGCAGCCAAGTTTCTTTTGGACTGGCGCGCTACGAGCAGTACTTC.

This clone was observed once. The V gene is TRBV27, the J gene TRBJ2-1, with a tentative D call TRBD1 (5 bases). Germline V gene data show CDR1 as MNHEY and CDR2 as SMNVEV (reference sequence). CDR3 size: 14 residues. The V gene lost 5 bases and the J gene lost 3 bases, with 11 bases spanning the gap. CDR3 nucleotide sequence: TGTGCCAGCAGTCTAGGACATAACTACAATGAGCAGTTCTTC. Its translation is CASSLGHNYNEQFF.

For the CDR3, the DNA is TGTGCCAGCAGCCCCCAGGTCACAGAGACCCAGTACTTC. As protein: CASSPQVTETQYF. This chain links TRBV7-2 with TRBJ2-5, with D uncertain. CDR3 size: 13 residues. Germline lookup yields CDR1 SGHTA and CDR2 FQGNSA. V was pared by 5 bases and J by 4 bases, with 11 bases between.

J is TRBJ1-2 and V is TRBV6-2 or TRBV6-3, with D unclear. From germline, CDR1 is MNHEY and CDR2 SVGEGT. The CDR3 contains 12 residues. Trimming pared 6 bases from V and 7 bases from J, leaving 12 bases between. CDR3 in amino acids: CASSRSGGGYTF. The CDR3 region has the DNA TGTGCCAGCAGCCGTTCCGGAGGTGGCTACACCTTC.

This clone was seen just once. The genes are TRBV4-3 and TRBJ2-1; TRBD2 matches 9 bases. Germline CDR1 LGHNA, CDR2 YSLEER. The junction had 5 bases not matched to a gene; V was cut back by 0 bases and J by 2 bases. The length of the CDR3 is 17 residues. CDR3 region: CASSQDGSGSPYNEQFF. CDR3 sequence (DNA): TGCGCCAGCAGCCAAGATGGTAGCGGGAGCCCCTACAATGAGCAGTTCTTC.

The chain recombines TRBV6-6 with TRBJ1-5, with D tentatively TRBD1 (5 bases). This CDR3 spans 13 amino acids. Trimming shortened V by 5 bases and J by 6 bases, and 11 bases separated the two germline ends. Germline V lookup: CDR1 MNHNY, CDR2 SVGAGI (reference sequence). CDR3 DNA: TGTGCCAGCAGTCCAGGACAAGGTCAGCCCCAGCATTTT. Protein: CASSPGQGQPQHF.

The chain couples TRBV30 to TRBJ1-2, with no clear D. Germline V lookup: CDR1 GTSNPN, CDR2 SVGIG (reference sequence). CDR3 length: 12 amino acids. V was clipped by 0 bases and J by 5 bases, with 7 bases between them. CDR3 sequence: CAWSVGDYGYTF. The DNA for the CDR3 is TGTGCCTGGAGTGTCGGGGATTATGGCTACACCTTC.

The chain is built from TRBV27 and TRBJ1-5; D remains ambiguous. The CDR3 length is 15 residues. V was trimmed by 2 bases and J by 4 bases, leaving 12 bases between them. Germline CDR1 is MNHEY and CDR2 is SMNVEV (reference sequence). The CDR3 sequence is CASSLHWALNQPQHF. The CDR3 DNA is TGTGCCAGCAGTTTACATTGGGCGCTGAATCAGCCCCAGCATTTT.

The rearrangement joins TRBV5-6 to TRBJ1-5, with D tentatively TRBD1 (5 bases). This CDR3 contains 15 residues. Per the germline V gene, CDR1 is SGHDT and CDR2 is YYEEEE. Trimming pared 1 base from V and 1 base from J, leaving 9 bases between. The DNA for the CDR3 is TGTGCCAGCAGCTTGTATCAGGGAAGCAATCAGCCCCAGCATTTT. It specifies CASSLYQGSNQPQHF.

CDR3 protein: CASGQFLGANVLTF. The CDR3 DNA is TGTGCCAGCGGACAGTTCCTTGGGGCCAACGTCCTGACTTTC. The chain couples TRBV2 to TRBJ2-6; D is perhaps TRBD1 (6 bases). Germline CDR1 is SNHLY and CDR2 is FYNNEI. V lost 8 bases, J lost 3 bases, and 11 bases lay in between. This CDR3 is built from 14 residues.

The chain employs TRBV6-2 or TRBV6-3 and TRBJ2-7; TRBD2 might be the D (6 bases). Trimming pared 6 bases from V and 4 bases from J, leaving 10 bases between. This CDR3 region has 12 residues. Per germline, CDR1 MNHEY and CDR2 SVGEGT. CDR3 sequence reads: CASSPGRYEQYV. As DNA, the CDR3 is TGTGCCAGCAGCCCCGGGAGATACGAGCAGTACGTC.

This clone was observed a handful of times. This sequence joins TRBV6-4 and TRBJ2-3; 7 bases map to TRBD2. The CDR3 consists of 13 residues. V lost 3 bases and J lost 3; bases outside the gene matches: 0. The V gene's germline CDR1 is MRHNA and CDR2 SNTAGT. CDR3: CASSERETDTQYF. CDR3 bases: TGTGCCAGCAGTGAGCGGGAGACAGATACGCAGTATTTT.